The clone carrying this TCR beta chain has a handful of counts. Its specificity is not known. These data come from a study of human T cells and chemical hapten exposure. Turning to the study itself: TCR yields per sample varied mostly from small pooled library volume differences.

Study-level findings and limits: TCRs at a frequency above 1 in 1000 stayed unchanged with DPC sensitization.

The library tagged each cDNA molecule with unique molecular identifiers. Study processing details: Sample TCR counts, which ranged from roughly 20,000 to 690,600, had a median of 95,638. TCRdb reprocessed the RACE reads with MiXCR, giving one entry per CDR3 protein. TCRdb's processing, not the study's, gives the V and J calls here. Of 55,000 to 75,000 distinct CDR3 sequences in the sample, approximately 6.1% were seen once. Time point meaning: healthy volunteer bleed at 6 weeks. From whole blood left unfractionated, total RNA was extracted. This TCR came from a female donor in good health. Some clones in this sample may be carry-over from other donors' samples. The sample comprised whole blood.

The CDR3 protein is CSVEGVGTGFSNEQFF. The CDR3 bases are TGCAGCGTTGAAGGGGTAGGGACAGGGTTCTCCAATGAGCAGTTCTTC. V usage is TRBV29-1 and J usage is TRBJ2-1; 9 bases align to TRBD1. Germline values: CDR1 SQVTM, CDR2 ANQGSEA. V gave up 1 base and J gave up 6 bases; unmatched junction bases: 10. The CDR3 spans 16 residues.